Sequencing of this T cell receptor (beta chain) was carried out in a study of blood T cell repertoires in COVID-19. Study as a whole: PBMCs, B-cell-depleted T cells, or T cells provided the cDNA or gDNA that made up the material.

Source study methods: Nucleated cell counts were estimated from reference gene primer amplification. Sequencing used immunoSEQ multiplex PCR; TCRdb keeps in-frame clones, though not all of them. For V, J and clone size, that table is used; D and trimming come from the DNA. The sample has about 69,000 clones, 65% to 90% seen once. The TCR originated in a man older than 75 with acute or convalescent COVID-19. The sequencing input was peripheral blood.

CDR3 sequence (DNA): TGTGCCAGCAGTTTGTGGACTAGCGGGCGTCGTCCCTACGAGCAGTACTTC. This codes for CASSLWTSGRRPYEQYF. The rearrangement uses TRBV28 and TRBJ2-7, with 11 bases aligning to TRBD2. Germline CDR1 and CDR2: MDHEN and SYDVKM. The CDR3 spans 17 residues. V lost 3 bases, J lost 2 bases, and 9 bases stayed unmatched.